This T cell receptor beta chain was obtained from a study of shared clonotypes between healthy human individuals. Study-wide context: Each donor contributed plates that comprised three CD4 naive, three CD4 memory, two CD8 naive and one CD8 memory.

CDR3 length equals 13 residues. From germline, CDR1 is GTSNPN and CDR2 SVGIG (reference sequence). The germline V and J ends were trimmed by 0 bases and 3 bases, with 6 bases remaining between them. General study points: Sampling covered blood only; tissue repertoires likely differ.

As to this clone: Antigen unknown. A single base separates this from a much larger clone, so it may be a read error. This CDR3 is also generated by other DNA sequences in the sample.

In the sorted-subset replicate PCRs, 200 ng DNA, tens of thousands of T cell genomes, was used. Only in-frame clones appear in the TCRdb table, and some are missing; sequencing was by immunoSEQ multiplex PCR. This sample has under 1,100,000 clones, with roughly 80% found just once. The clonotype was recovered from a man in his late teens or twenties in good health. The chain uses TRBV30 and TRBJ2-4, with D perhaps TRBD1 (6 bases). Sequenced input: memory CD4+ T cells sorted from blood. Subset: CD45RA-negative fraction. The CDR3 nucleotides read TGTGCCTGGAGTGTACAGGGCAAAAACATTCAGTACTTC. Translation gives CAWSVQGKNIQYF.